This record covers a single T cell receptor beta chain. This clonotype was counted only a few times. The antigen it recognizes is unknown. No quality values exist for individual bases; no much larger clone is one base distant. Reading the label with the study, this specimen's time point is: pre-sensitization, week 0. The sample's treatment or condition label is to be understood as: therapeutic diphenylcyclopropenone sensitization with weekly scalp DPC. At every patch-test visit, the blood draw took place before the patch test was put on. Patients were considered eligible if aged 18 to 70, diagnosed with alopecia and deemed suitable for DPC therapy, and patients were excluded if pregnant. Unfractionated whole blood was collected in Tempus Blood RNA tubes, and total RNA was extracted from that blood. CDR3 length: 11 amino acids, cysteine to phenylalanine. Only the CDR3 DNA stays, 33 bases, in frame from base 1. The trim is 4 bases for V and 3 bases for J, with a gap of 3 bases between the germline ends.

Libraries were made using RACE. Instrument used: NextSeq 500. Library preparation attached unique molecular identifiers to individual cDNA molecules for quantitative, reproducible TCR counting. Each blood RNA sample was used to sequence both TCR alpha and TCR beta chains. The authors' pipeline ran thus. Samples had a median of 95,638 TCRs, with a range from 23,224 to 690,600. V, J and CDR3 annotation of the TCR reads was performed with the Decombinator software suite. To make PS versus PT1 abundance plots, every sample was subsampled to the same number of TCRs (28,000). TCRs were defined as expanded if absent before sensitization and observed at least eight times at the 2-week time point. The public sequencing data were trimmed at Q25 with fastp and processed into clonotypes with MiXCR by TCRdb, which kept only in-frame beta chains. Duplicate CDR3 protein sequences are folded into a single record with the most common DNA and genes. TCRdb's processing, not the authors', yielded these V and J calls. Counted in this sample were 50,000 to 65,000 distinct CDR3 sequences; approximately 11% of them appeared once. Roughly 4% of the sample goes to the ten largest clones.

This entry belongs to a study of human T cells and chemical hapten exposure (dated by TCRdb to 2020 to 2023). Looking at the study overall: For sensitization, 2% DPC in acetone was applied to a roughly 2 cm by roughly 2 cm area of upper inner arm skin. Throughout the study period of around 25 weeks, patients also received therapeutic DPC doses to the scalp every week. Patch testing was performed on the upper back with Finn chambers containing 0.01% DPC, and the patch tests were scored after 6 days according to International Contact Dermatitis Research Group standards. The patient cohort, mostly female, included alopecia areata with under or over 50% scalp involvement, alopecia totalis and alopecia universalis. The libraries were sequenced as a pool, and the TCR yield per sample differed mostly because of small variations in library volumes within the pool. In alopecia patients, the study followed how the peripheral blood TCR repertoire changed in vivo over primary and secondary sensitization to diphenylcyclopropenone (DPC), a hapten. Blood samples were taken from patients before sensitization (week 0) and then at 2, 6 and about 24 weeks after DPC sensitization. Twenty-nine alopecia patients provided blood for TCR sequencing at one to four time points (pre-sensitization, 2, 6 and 24 weeks).

The research as a whole found: DPC sensitization did not change the number of TCRs with a frequency above 1 in 1000, and there was no evidence of changes in global repertoire structure. All patients had alopecia, a presumed autoimmune disease, so their immune response might differ from that of healthy individuals. The number of PT1 expanded TCRs positively correlated with patch test score, significant at thresholds 8, 16 and 32 but not 4. Significantly more large CDR3 similarity clusters were formed by expanded TCRs than by pre-sensitization or healthy control sets, consistent with antigen-driven responses. Repeated subsampling changed both the strength of the expansion versus patch-test correlation and the threshold at which that correlation became significant.

The rearranged segments are TRBV12-3 or TRBV12-4 and TRBJ1-1; no D gene is confidently identified. The sequence came from a woman aged 40 to 55 with alopecia areata. Some clones in this sample may be carry-over from other donors' samples. Sequences were derived from whole blood, sampled in connection with sensitization to the hapten diphenylcyclopropenone (DPC). Here is the DNA: TGTGCCAGCAGTTCCTACACTGAAGCTTTCTTT. Its protein product is CASSSYTEAFF.